The clone carrying this T cell receptor beta chain was observed at least ten times. CDR1 is MGHDK, CDR2 SYGVNS, per germline. Trimming took 3 bases from V and 8 from J; bases not matched to a gene: 7. This CDR3 contains 14 residues. Those patients picked for sequencing had displayed CD8+CD57+ cell expansion on flow cytometry. It was genomic DNA that served as the template for profiling TCR beta VDJ and CDR3. MiXCR was run by TCRdb on the reads, yielding one entry per CDR3 protein. The sample includes under 350,000 distinct CDR3 sequences, 45% to 65% of them seen just once. These data originate in a study of CD8+CD57+ T cells in acquired aplastic anemia.

V is TRBV25-1 and J is TRBJ1-2, with 9 positions matching TRBD1. Sequenced material: sorted CD4+, CD8+, or CD8+CD57+ T cells (not recorded which) from PBMCs. The source of this sequence is a human donor with aplastic anemia. DNA of the CDR3: TGTGCCAGCAGTGATATACAGGGGGCGTGGGGCTACACCTTC. Its translation is CASSDIQGAWGYTF.